Following are 16 T cell receptor beta chains from one sample sequenced in a study of blood T cell repertoires in COVID-19. Here immunoSEQ multiplex PCR was the method, and the copy in TCRdb shows in-frame clones only, minus some. The sample holds roughly 250,000 clones, approximately 83% seen once. Sequenced: PBMCs or T cells enriched from blood (not recorded which). The origin of the receptors is a woman aged 50 to 60 who had recovered from COVID-19.

This chain uses TRBV9 with TRBJ1-3; 7 bases line up with TRBD1. From germline, CDR1 is SGDLS and CDR2 YYNGEE. The V gene end was trimmed by 6 bases and the J gene end by 2 bases; junction bases not matched to a gene: 2. The length of the CDR3 is 13 residues. CDR3 DNA: TGTGCCAGCACCAGGGGGACTGGAAACACCATATATTTT. Translated: CASTRGTGNTIYF.

The V call is TRBV27, the J call TRBJ1-1, with TRBD1 matching 8 bases. CDR3 length equals 16 residues. Germline-derived CDR1 and CDR2 are MNHEY and SMNVEV (reference sequence). The V and J ends lost 6 bases and 7 bases, in that order; junction bases with no gene match: 16. The CDR3 sequence: CASRLPPDRAGLEAFF. The CDR3 region has the DNA TGTGCCAGCAGACTACCCCCGGACAGGGCGGGCCTTGAAGCTTTCTTT.

V is TRBV19 and J is TRBJ2-3; D might be TRBD2 (5 bases). Trimming took off 2 bases at V and 2 bases at J, with 11 bases between the two ends. The CDR3 is 15 residues long. Germline V lookup: CDR1 LNHDA, CDR2 SQIVND (reference sequence). The CDR3 region is CASSISALATDTQYF. CDR3 nucleotides: TGTGCCAGTAGTATATCCGCCCTAGCCACAGATACGCAGTATTTT.

This clone was observed a few times. V gene TRBV14 combines with J gene TRBJ2-1; 7 nucleotides line up with TRBD2. The CDR3 totals 14 residues. Germline V lookup: CDR1 SGHDN, CDR2 FVKESK. The trim removed 5 bases at V and 4 bases at J, leaving 5 bases unmatched. The CDR3 loop reads CASSKGLGYNEQFF. CDR3 DNA: TGTGCCAGCAGCAAAGGACTAGGTTACAATGAGCAGTTCTTC. Full variable domain (rest looked up from reference TRBV14 and TRBJ2-1): EAGVTQFPSHSVIEKGQTVTLRCDPISGHDNLYWYRRVMGKEIKFLLHFVKESKQDESGMPNNRFLAERTGGTYSTLKVQPAELEDSGVYFCASSKGLGYNEQFFGPGTRLTVL.

V and J are TRBV27 and TRBJ1-4; D call uncertain. V lost 5 bases and J lost 4, with 11 bases in between. The V gene's germline CDR1 is MNHEY and CDR2 SMNVEV (reference sequence). The CDR3 sequence is 14 residues long. The CDR3 here is CASSHRGDNEKLFF. CDR3 nucleotide sequence: TGTGCCAGCAGTCACCGCGGGGATAATGAAAAACTGTTTTTT.

The gene calls are TRBV19 and TRBJ2-1; 9 bases line up with TRBD2. V lost 3 bases to trimming and J lost 1 base; unmatched junction nucleotides: 4. CDR3 length: 16 amino acids. Germline CDR1 and CDR2: LNHDA and SQIVND (reference sequence). The CDR3 bases are TGTGCCAGTAGTATGCCCCTAGCGGGATCCTACAATGAGCAGTTCTTC. Translating gives CASSMPLAGSYNEQFF.

The rearrangement links TRBV18 to TRBJ2-1; 14 bases line up with TRBD2. The CDR3 consists of 15 residues. Germline values: CDR1 KGHSH, CDR2 LQKENI. V was pared by 7 bases and J by 10 bases, with 9 bases of the junction left unmatched. The CDR3 DNA is TGTGCCAGCTTCACGGGACTAGCGGGAGCAGACGAGCAGTTCTTC. Translation: CASFTGLAGADEQFF.

The chain uses TRBV11-2 and TRBJ2-7, with 14 bases aligning to TRBD2. Trimming at V came to 5 bases and at J to 6 bases, leaving 9 bases not matched to a gene. Germline assignment: CDR1 SGHAT and CDR2 FQNNGV. CDR3 length equals 16 residues. The CDR3 DNA is TGTGCCAGCAGCCCGGGGACTAGCGGGAGACGGGGCGAGCAGTACTTC. Translating it yields CASSPGTSGRRGEQYF.

The rearrangement links TRBV2 to TRBJ1-2; a weak D match, TRBD1 (6 bases). Germline V gene data show CDR1 as SNHLY and CDR2 as FYNNEI. Trimming removed 5 bases from V and 1 base from J, with 8 bases in between. There are 13 residues in the CDR3. For the CDR3, the DNA is TGTGCCAGCAGTACAGGGAATAACTATGGCTACACCTTC. Translation gives CASSTGNNYGYTF.

The chain combines TRBV3-1 (or the pseudogene TRBV3-2) with TRBJ1-2; TRBD1 might be the D (5 bases). This CDR3 has 13 amino acids. Between the trimmed V and J ends, which lost 3 bases and 7 bases, there was a span of 12 bases. CDR1 is LGHDT and CDR2 is YNNKEL in the germline V gene (reference sequence). As DNA, the CDR3 is TGTGCCAGCAGCCAGGGAGGGGCGCGTGGCTACACCTTC. It codes for CASSQGGARGYTF.

The chain couples TRBV7-9 to TRBJ1-5, with D possibly TRBD1 on 5 matching bases. The germline CDR1 and CDR2 sequences are SEHNR and FQNEAQ (reference sequence). The V end lost 4 bases, the J end lost 4 bases, and 11 bases lay between the germline ends. The CDR3 has 14 amino acids. CDR3 sequence (DNA): TGTGCCAGCAGCTCTAGACAGTCTAATCAGCCCCAGCATTTT. It translates to CASSSRQSNQPQHF.

This clone has just a few counts. In DNA, the CDR3 is TGTGCCAGCAGGGATAGTTCGGGACTAGCATACGAGCAGTACTTC. Amino acids: CASRDSSGLAYEQYF. V and J are TRBV2 and TRBJ2-7; 9 nucleotides match TRBD2. This CDR3 has 15 residues. Germline CDR1 is SNHLY and CDR2 is FYNNEI. The V segment lost 6 bases and the J segment 4 bases; nucleotides outside the gene matches: 10.

This rearrangement joins TRBV19 to TRBJ2-1, with D unclear. Germline values: CDR1 LNHDA, CDR2 SQIVND (reference sequence). This CDR3 spans 11 amino acids. CDR3 residues: CAISSYNEQFF. DNA of the CDR3: TGTGCGATTAGCTCCTACAATGAGCAGTTCTTC.

The gene calls are TRBV3-1 (or the pseudogene TRBV3-2) and TRBJ1-2; tentatively, D is TRBD1 (5 bases). CDR3 length: 13 residues. Per germline, CDR1 LGHDT and CDR2 YNNKEL (reference sequence). The V end was cut by 3 bases, the J end by 8 bases, with 13 bases between. CDR3 sequence (DNA): TGTGCCAGCAGCCACACAGACAGAGAGGGCTACACCTTC. It is translated as CASSHTDREGYTF.

This chain uses TRBV28 with TRBJ1-2; D may be TRBD1 (5 bases). CDR3 length: 12 residues. V lost 6 bases and J 4 bases, leaving 9 bases between the germline ends. The germline V gene has CDR1 MDHEN and CDR2 SYDVKM. CDR3 in amino acids: CASSVRGYGYTF. Here the CDR3 DNA reads TGTGCCAGCAGCGTAAGGGGCTATGGCTACACCTTC.

The rearrangement uses TRBV7-9 and TRBJ1-1; D might be TRBD1 (5 bases). V was trimmed by 5 bases and J by 4 bases, leaving 11 bases between them. Germline values: CDR1 SEHNR, CDR2 FQNEAQ (reference sequence). This CDR3 spans 13 amino acids. The CDR3 reads CASSMTDFTEAFF. The CDR3, as DNA: TGTGCCAGCAGCATGACAGATTTCACTGAAGCTTTCTTT.